This TCR beta chain was obtained from a study of breast tumors, draining lymph nodes, adjacent tissues. The lymph nodes were axillary draining lymph nodes from breast cancer patients. Germline loops: CDR1 MGHDK, CDR2 SYGVNS. This CDR3 is 15 amino acids long. Points from the study as a whole: Luminal-like breast cancer showed significantly higher tumor–nontumor repertoire similarity than basal-like.

TCRdb called the multiplex PCR reads again in MiXCR, with one record for every CDR3 protein. Found here are some 250,000 distinct CDR3 sequences, less than 35% of them singletons; the top ten hold 3.6%. With respect to this clonotype: Its specificity is unknown. Sequence at one end of the junction differs from germline and may be a read error.

The source is a female donor with breast cancer. Some clones in this sample may be carry-over from other donors' samples. Sequenced material: axillary lymph node tissue. This chain joins TRBV25-1 and TRBJ2-1; 7 nucleotides match TRBD2. CDR3 bases: TGTGCCAGCAGCTCCGGACTAGTGAACGACAATGAGCAGTTGTTC. Translated: CASSSGLVNDNEQLF.